The clone carrying this T cell receptor beta chain has more than one count but fewer than ten. Its specificity is unknown. This specimen comes from a study of cytomegalovirus exposure and HLA in healthy donors. This PCR relied on a set of 60 Vbeta primers and 13 Jbeta primers. The table came from immunoSEQ multiplex PCR; TCRdb's copy has only in-frame clones and leaves some out. The repertoire holds about 170,000 clones, with around 80% as singletons. V shed 4 bases, J shed 7 bases, and the junction held 8 bases outside the gene matches. The length of the CDR3 is 16 residues. Germline loops: CDR1 SGHVS, CDR2 FNYEAQ. General study findings and limits: Earlier findings revealed that most TCR beta V segments proved productive either about 87% or about 30% of the time.

The sequencing sample was made of PBMCs. This receptor was obtained from a boy aged 2 to 10 in good health and CMV-seronegative. The V gene is TRBV7-6, the J gene TRBJ2-1, with TRBD1 identical over 12 bases. The chain's CDR3 is CASSSPGQGAPNEQFF. CDR3 nucleotide sequence: TGTGCCAGCAGCTCACCGGGACAGGGGGCGCCGAATGAGCAGTTCTTC.